A single sample gave rise to the 9 T cell receptor beta chains below, sequenced in a study of CD8 T cells in ankylosing spondylitis. MiXCR, applied by TCRdb to the 5' RACE reads, yields one record per CDR3 protein. The sample has some 300,000 distinct CDR3 sequences; around 21% are singletons. Input material: blood, either unsorted or a sorted T cell fraction (not recorded which). These receptors came from a female donor with ankylosing spondylitis or in good health (not recorded which).

The chain uses TRBV5-1 and TRBJ2-3; tentatively, D is TRBD1 (6 bases). In germline, CDR1 is SGHRS, CDR2 YFSETQ. Trimming cost V 4 bases and J 5 bases, with 17 bases left between them. The CDR3 sequence is 15 residues long. CDR3 sequence (DNA): TGCGCCAGCAGCGAAGCCACAGGGATTGGAGATACGCAGTATTTT. It encodes CASSEATGIGDTQYF.

The chain employs TRBV20-1 and TRBJ1-6; D remains ambiguous. Trimming left V 8 bases short and J 0 bases short, with 11 bases between. The CDR3 contains 14 residues. Germline CDR1 reads DFQATT; CDR2 reads SNEGSKA (reference sequence). The CDR3 DNA follows: TGCAGTCTACCTGGAGGCTCCTATAATTCACCCCTCCACTTT. Translated, it gives CSLPGGSYNSPLHF.

V and J are TRBV11-2 and TRBJ1-4; no firm D call. The CDR3 sequence is 11 residues long. The V end lost 4 bases, the J end lost 7 bases, and 4 bases lay between the germline ends. Per germline, CDR1 SGHAT and CDR2 FQNNGV. The CDR3 protein is CASSYREKLFF. In DNA, the CDR3 is TGTGCCAGCAGCTACCGTGAAAAACTGTTTTTT.

V is TRBV15 and J is TRBJ2-3, with no clear D. Germline V gene sequence: CDR1 LNHNV, CDR2 YYDKDF (reference sequence). Trimming shortened V by 7 bases and J by 3 bases, and 8 bases separated the two germline ends. CDR3 size: 12 residues. CDR3 loop: CATMGTTDTQYF. The CDR3 DNA follows: TGTGCCACCATGGGTACGACAGATACGCAGTATTTT.

This clonotype was observed a handful of times. The rearrangement links TRBV7-2 to TRBJ2-3; no reliable D call. V was cut by 5 bases and J by 6 bases, with 21 bases left in between. Germline CDR1 reads SGHTA; CDR2 reads FQGNSA. The CDR3 length is 16 residues. For the CDR3, the DNA is TGTGCCAGCAGCACTCGGCAGTTGGCCCCCCTCGATACGCAGTATTTT. Amino acids: CASSTRQLAPLDTQYF. The full variable domain, rest sourced from reference TRBV7-2 and TRBJ2-3, is GAGVSQSPSNKVTEKGKDVELRCDPISGHTALYWYRQSLGQGLEFLIYFQGNSAPDKSGLPSDRFSAERTGGSVSTLTIQRTQQEDSAVYLCASSTRQLAPLDTQYFGPGTRLTVL.

This clonotype was counted only a few times. This chain joins TRBV29-1 and TRBJ1-1, with TRBD1 as a possible D gene (5 bases). The CDR3 has 13 residues. Between the trimmed V and J ends, which lost 7 bases and 5 bases, there was a span of 17 bases. Germline CDR1 is SQVTM and CDR2 is ANQGSEA. CDR3 bases: TGCAGCGCTACGCCACAGAGGGGTACTGAAGCTTTCTTT. Its translation: CSATPQRGTEAFF.

This clonotype has more than one count but fewer than ten. The rearrangement uses TRBV20-1 and TRBJ2-2; 10 bases are a match to TRBD2. This CDR3 region has 16 residues. CDR1 and CDR2 from the germline V gene are DFQATT and SNEGSKA (reference sequence). Unmatched junction bases numbered 11, after V lost 7 bases and J lost 3 bases. CDR3 amino acids: CSVKRAGGRDTGELFF. The CDR3 DNA follows: TGCAGTGTAAAAAGAGCGGGAGGGCGAGACACCGGGGAGCTGTTTTTT.

Only a few counts were recorded for this clonotype. The gene calls are TRBV6-2 or TRBV6-3 and TRBJ2-1; D remains ambiguous. Deletions cut 7 bases from V and 5 bases from J, with 27 bases between. CDR3 size: 18 residues. The V gene's germline CDR1 is MNHEY and CDR2 SVGEGT. DNA of the CDR3: TGTGCCAGCACCGACGCGTGGGTAGGAGACTCTACCAACAATGAGCAGTTCTTC. Translated, it gives CASTDAWVGDSTNNEQFF.

A few counts support this clonotype. The rearrangement joins TRBV6-5 to TRBJ1-3; D possibly corresponds to TRBD1 (5 bases). The CDR3 is 15 residues long. From germline, CDR1 is MNHEY and CDR2 SVGAGI. Trimming pared 2 bases from V and 4 bases from J, leaving 12 bases between. The DNA for the CDR3 is TGTGCCAGCAGTTACCGGGGGATGGGGGGAAACACCATATATTTT. This encodes CASSYRGMGGNTIYF.